These 6 T cell receptor beta chains share one sample of origin, sequenced in a study of cytomegalovirus exposure and HLA in healthy donors. Libraries were prepared by immunoSEQ multiplex PCR; TCRdb keeps only in-frame clonotypes and omits some of them. The sample has under 150,000 clones, 90% to 95% seen once; the top ten hold about 0.7%. The sequenced sample was PBMCs. All receptors derive from a man between 18 and 29 years old in good health and CMV-seronegative.

This sequence joins TRBV7-9 and TRBJ2-2; 8 bases line up with TRBD1. The V gene's germline CDR1 is SEHNR and CDR2 FQNEAQ (reference sequence). CDR3 size: 16 residues. V shed 2 bases and J 6 bases; nucleotides not matched to a gene: 8. The CDR3 loop is CASSLSGTGVAGELFF. CDR3 bases: TGTGCCAGCAGCTTATCCGGGACAGGTGTGGCCGGGGAGCTGTTTTTT.

The chain combines TRBV15 with TRBJ2-7, with TRBD2 identical over 7 bases. After removal of 3 bases from V and 3 bases from J, the junction contained 2 bases not matched to a gene. Germline V gene sequence: CDR1 LNHNV, CDR2 YYDKDF (reference sequence). CDR3 length: 13 residues. The CDR3 DNA reads as TGTGCCACCAGCAGGGGGGGGGACTACGAGCAGTACGTC. Translated: CATSRGGDYEQYV.

The chain carries TRBV2 and TRBJ2-3, with D hard to call. The germline V gene has CDR1 SNHLY and CDR2 FYNNEI. Deletions cut 7 bases from V and 0 bases from J, with 17 bases between. The CDR3 totals 16 residues. The CDR3 sequence: CASTSRGPHSTDTQYF. The CDR3 DNA reads TGTGCCAGCACCTCACGCGGCCCTCATAGCACAGATACGCAGTATTTT.

The V gene is TRBV5-1, the J gene TRBJ1-1; D is possibly TRBD1 (5 bases). Germline values: CDR1 SGHRS, CDR2 YFSETQ. This CDR3 spans 14 amino acids. The ends were cut back, 5 bases at V and 1 base at J, with 12 bases in the middle. The CDR3 sequence: CASRFGAENTEAFF. The CDR3, as DNA: TGCGCCAGCAGATTTGGGGCGGAGAACACTGAAGCTTTCTTT.

The chain links TRBV19 to TRBJ1-2; a possible D gene is TRBD1 (6 bases). The V and J ends lost 0 bases and 4 bases respectively, with 15 bases between them. Germline V gene sequence: CDR1 LNHDA, CDR2 SQIVND (reference sequence). This CDR3 is 16 amino acids long. For the CDR3, the DNA is TGTGCCAGTAGTATAGACAGTGACAGGTCTACCTATGGCTACACCTTC. It encodes CASSIDSDRSTYGYTF.

The rearrangement uses TRBV5-4 and TRBJ1-4; unclear D gene. Germline V gene sequence: CDR1 SGHNT, CDR2 YYREEE (reference sequence). The CDR3 consists of 15 residues. The V end was cut by 0 bases, the J end by 1 base, with 7 bases between. This CDR3 is CASSLASQTNEKLFF. CDR3 bases: TGTGCCAGCAGCTTGGCCAGTCAAACTAATGAAAAACTGTTTTTT.